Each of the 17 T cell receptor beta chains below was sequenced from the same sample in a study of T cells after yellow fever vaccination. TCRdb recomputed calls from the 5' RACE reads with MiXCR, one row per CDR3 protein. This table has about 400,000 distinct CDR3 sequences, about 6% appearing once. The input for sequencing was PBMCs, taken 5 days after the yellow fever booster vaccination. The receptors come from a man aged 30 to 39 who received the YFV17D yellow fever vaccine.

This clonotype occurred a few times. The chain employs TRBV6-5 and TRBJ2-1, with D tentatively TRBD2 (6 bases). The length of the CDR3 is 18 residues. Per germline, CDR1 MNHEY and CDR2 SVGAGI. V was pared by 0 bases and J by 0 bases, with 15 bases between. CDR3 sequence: CASSYSILAQSSYNEQFF. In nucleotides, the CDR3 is TGTGCCAGCAGTTACTCGATTCTAGCGCAGAGCTCCTACAATGAGCAGTTCTTC.

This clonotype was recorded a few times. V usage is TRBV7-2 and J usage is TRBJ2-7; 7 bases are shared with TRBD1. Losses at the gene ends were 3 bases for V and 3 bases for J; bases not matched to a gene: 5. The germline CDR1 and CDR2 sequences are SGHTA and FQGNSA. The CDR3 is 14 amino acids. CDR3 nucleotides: TGTGCCAGCAGCTTGGGACAGCAGTTCTACGAGCAGTACTTC. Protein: CASSLGQQFYEQYF.

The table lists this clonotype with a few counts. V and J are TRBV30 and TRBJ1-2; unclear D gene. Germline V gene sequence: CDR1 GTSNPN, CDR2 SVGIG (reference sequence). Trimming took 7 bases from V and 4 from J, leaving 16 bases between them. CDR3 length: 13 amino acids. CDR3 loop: CASGQGLGYGYTF. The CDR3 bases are TGTGCCTCGGGCCAAGGCCTGGGCTATGGCTACACCTTC.

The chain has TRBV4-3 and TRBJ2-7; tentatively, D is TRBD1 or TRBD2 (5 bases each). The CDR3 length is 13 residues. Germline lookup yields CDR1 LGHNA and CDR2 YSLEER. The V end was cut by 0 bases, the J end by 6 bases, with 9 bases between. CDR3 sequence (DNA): TGCGCCAGCAGCCAAGATTCCGGGACCGAGCAGTACTTC. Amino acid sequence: CASSQDSGTEQYF.

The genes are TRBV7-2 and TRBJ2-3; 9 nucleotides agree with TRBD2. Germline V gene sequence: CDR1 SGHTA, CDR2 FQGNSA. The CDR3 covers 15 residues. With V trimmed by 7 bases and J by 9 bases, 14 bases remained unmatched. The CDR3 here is CASIHGSSGKETQYF. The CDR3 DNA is TGTGCCAGCATTCATGGGTCTAGCGGGAAGGAGACGCAGTATTTT.

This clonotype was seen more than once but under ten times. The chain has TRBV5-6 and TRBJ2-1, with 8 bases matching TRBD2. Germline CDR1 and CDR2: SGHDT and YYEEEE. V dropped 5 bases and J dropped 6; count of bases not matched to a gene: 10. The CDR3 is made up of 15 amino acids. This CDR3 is CASSLLRAGVNEQFF. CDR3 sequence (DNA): TGTGCCAGCAGTCTCCTCCGAGCGGGAGTCAATGAGCAGTTCTTC. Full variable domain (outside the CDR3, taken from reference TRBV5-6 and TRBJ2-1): DAGVTQSPTHLIKTRGQQVTLRCSPKSGHDTVSWYQQALGQGPQFIFQYYEEEERQRGNFPDRFSGHQFPNYSSELNVNALLLGDSALYLCASSLLRAGVNEQFFGPGTRLTVL.

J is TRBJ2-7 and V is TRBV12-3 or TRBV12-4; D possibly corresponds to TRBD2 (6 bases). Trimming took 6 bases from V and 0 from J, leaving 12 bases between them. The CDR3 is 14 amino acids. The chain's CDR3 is CASSSLANSYEQYF. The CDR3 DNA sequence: TGTGCCAGCAGCTCCCTAGCGAACTCCTACGAGCAGTACTTC.

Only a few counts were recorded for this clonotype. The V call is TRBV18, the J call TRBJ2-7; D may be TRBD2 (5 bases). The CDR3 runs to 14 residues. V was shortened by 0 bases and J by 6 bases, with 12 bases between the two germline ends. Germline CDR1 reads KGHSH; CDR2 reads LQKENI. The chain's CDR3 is CASSPPSRGSEQYF. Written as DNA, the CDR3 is TGTGCCAGCTCACCACCGAGTCGAGGGTCCGAGCAGTACTTC.

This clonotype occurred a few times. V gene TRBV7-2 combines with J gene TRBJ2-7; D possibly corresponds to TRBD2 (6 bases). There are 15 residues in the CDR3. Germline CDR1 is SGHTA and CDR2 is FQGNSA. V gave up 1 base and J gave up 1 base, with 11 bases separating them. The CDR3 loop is CASSLGGVGSYEQYF. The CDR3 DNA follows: TGTGCCAGCAGCTTAGGGGGGGTAGGGTCCTACGAGCAGTACTTC.

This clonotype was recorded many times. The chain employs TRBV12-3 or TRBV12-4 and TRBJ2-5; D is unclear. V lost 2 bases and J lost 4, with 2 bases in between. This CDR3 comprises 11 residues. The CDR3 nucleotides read TGTGCCAGCAGTTTAATAGAGACCCAGTACTTC. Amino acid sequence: CASSLIETQYF.

The CDR3 nucleotides read TGTGCCAGCAGCTCCCGGGACTCGCCTTTATATGGCTACACCTTC. The encoded protein is CASSSRDSPLYGYTF. J is TRBJ1-2 and V is TRBV7-2, with a possible D match to TRBD1 (5 bases). Germline values: CDR1 SGHTA, CDR2 FQGNSA. The CDR3 is made up of 15 amino acids. Trimming left V 4 bases short and J 5 bases short, with 17 bases between.

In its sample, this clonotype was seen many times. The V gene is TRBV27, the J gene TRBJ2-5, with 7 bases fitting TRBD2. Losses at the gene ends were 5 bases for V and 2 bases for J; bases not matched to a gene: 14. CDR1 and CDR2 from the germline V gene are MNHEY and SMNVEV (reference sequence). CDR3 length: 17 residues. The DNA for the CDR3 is TGTGCCAGCAGTCTAAGAGTCGGTAGCGGGCGACAAGAGACCCAGTACTTC. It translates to CASSLRVGSGRQETQYF.

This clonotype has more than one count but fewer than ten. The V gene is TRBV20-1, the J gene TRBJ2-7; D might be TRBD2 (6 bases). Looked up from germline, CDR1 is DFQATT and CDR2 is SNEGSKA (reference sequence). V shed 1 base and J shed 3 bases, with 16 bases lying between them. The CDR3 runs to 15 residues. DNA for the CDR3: TGCAGTGCTAGAGTTCTGGACTATATTAACTACGAGCAGTACTTC. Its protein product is CSARVLDYINYEQYF.

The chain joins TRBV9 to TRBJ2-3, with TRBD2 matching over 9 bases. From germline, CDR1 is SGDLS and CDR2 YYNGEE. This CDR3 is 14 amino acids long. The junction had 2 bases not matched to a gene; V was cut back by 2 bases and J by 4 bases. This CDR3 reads CASSVAGGSDTQYF. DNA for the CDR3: TGTGCCAGCAGCGTGGCGGGAGGGTCAGATACGCAGTATTTT.

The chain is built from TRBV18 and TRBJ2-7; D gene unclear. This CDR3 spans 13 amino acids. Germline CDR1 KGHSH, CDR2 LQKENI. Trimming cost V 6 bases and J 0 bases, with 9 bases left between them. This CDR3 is CASSAVSSYEQYF. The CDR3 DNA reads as TGTGCCAGCTCGGCGGTTAGCTCCTACGAGCAGTACTTC. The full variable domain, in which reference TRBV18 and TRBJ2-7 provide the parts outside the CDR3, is NAGVMQNPRHLVRRRGQEARLRCSPMKGHSHVYWYRQLPEEGLKFMVYLQKENIIDESGMPKERFSAEFPKEGPSILRIQQVVRGDSAAYFCASSAVSSYEQYFGPGTRLTVT.

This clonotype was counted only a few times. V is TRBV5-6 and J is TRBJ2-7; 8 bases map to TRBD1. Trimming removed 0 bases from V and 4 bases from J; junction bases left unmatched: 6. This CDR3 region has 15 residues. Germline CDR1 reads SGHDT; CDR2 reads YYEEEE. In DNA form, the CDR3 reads TGTGCCAGCAGCTTGGCCGGCAGGGGGCCTTACGAGCAGTACTTC. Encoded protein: CASSLAGRGPYEQYF.

The CDR3 loop is CASTSGGYTQYF. The CDR3, as DNA: TGTGCCAGCACCTCGGGGGGTTACACGCAGTATTTT. The J gene is TRBJ2-3, the V gene TRBV7-6; 7 bases agree with TRBD2. This CDR3 comprises 12 residues. J was trimmed by 9 bases and V by 7 bases; bases with no gene match: 7. Germline lookup yields CDR1 SGHVS and CDR2 FNYEAQ. Using reference TRBV7-6 and TRBJ2-3 for the parts outside the CDR3, the full variable domain is GAGVSQSPRYKVTKRGQDVALRCDPISGHVSLYWYRQALGQGPEFLTYFNYEAQQDKSGLPNDRFSAERPEGSISTLTIQRTEQRDSAMYRCASTSGGYTQYFGPGTRLTVL.